This T cell receptor beta chain was documented in a study of blood T cell repertoires in COVID-19. Sequencing used immunoSEQ multiplex PCR; TCRdb keeps in-frame clones, though not all of them. In the table there are about 320,000 clones, approximately 90% of which are singletons. Clinical history reported by participants formed the basis on which cohorts were assigned. Cohort 3 recovered donors had two negative PCRs, clearance, or symptom resolution. To note about this clone: Other nucleotide sequences from this sample produce the same CDR3.

The CDR3 length is 14 residues. V gave up 5 bases and J gave up 2 bases; unmatched junction bases: 4. Germline CDR1 and CDR2: SEHNR and FQNEAQ (reference sequence). The sample taken for sequencing was PBMCs or T cells enriched from blood (not recorded which). The rearrangement joins TRBV7-9 to TRBJ2-3, with 7 bases that match TRBD2. This receptor was identified in a woman between 18 and 30 years old who had recovered from COVID-19. CDR3 nucleotides: TGTGCCAGCAGCCTGGGAGGGTTCACAGATACGCAGTATTTT. It encodes CASSLGGFTDTQYF.